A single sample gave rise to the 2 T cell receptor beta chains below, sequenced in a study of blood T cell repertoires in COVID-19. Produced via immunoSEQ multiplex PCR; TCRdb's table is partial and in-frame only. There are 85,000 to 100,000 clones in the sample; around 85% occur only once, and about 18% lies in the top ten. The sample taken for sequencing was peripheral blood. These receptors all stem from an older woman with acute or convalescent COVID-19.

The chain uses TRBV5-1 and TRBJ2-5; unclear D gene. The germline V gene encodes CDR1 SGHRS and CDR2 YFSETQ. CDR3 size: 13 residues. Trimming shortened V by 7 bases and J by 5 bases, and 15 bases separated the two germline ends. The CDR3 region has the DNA TGCGCCAGCGGCGCCGGGTCCGTGGAGACCCAGTACTTC. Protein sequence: CASGAGSVETQYF. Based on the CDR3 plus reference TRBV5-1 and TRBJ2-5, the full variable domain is KAGVTQTPRYLIKTRGQQVTLSCSPISGHRSVSWYQQTPGQGLQFLFEYFSETQRNKGNFPGRFSGRQFSNSRSEMNVSTLELGDSALYLCASGAGSVETQYFGPGTRLLVL.

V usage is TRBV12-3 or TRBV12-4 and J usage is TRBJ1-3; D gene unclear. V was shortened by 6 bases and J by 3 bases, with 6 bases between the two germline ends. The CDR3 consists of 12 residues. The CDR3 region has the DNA TGTGCCAGCAGGTTGTATGGAAACACCATATATTTT. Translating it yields CASRLYGNTIYF.